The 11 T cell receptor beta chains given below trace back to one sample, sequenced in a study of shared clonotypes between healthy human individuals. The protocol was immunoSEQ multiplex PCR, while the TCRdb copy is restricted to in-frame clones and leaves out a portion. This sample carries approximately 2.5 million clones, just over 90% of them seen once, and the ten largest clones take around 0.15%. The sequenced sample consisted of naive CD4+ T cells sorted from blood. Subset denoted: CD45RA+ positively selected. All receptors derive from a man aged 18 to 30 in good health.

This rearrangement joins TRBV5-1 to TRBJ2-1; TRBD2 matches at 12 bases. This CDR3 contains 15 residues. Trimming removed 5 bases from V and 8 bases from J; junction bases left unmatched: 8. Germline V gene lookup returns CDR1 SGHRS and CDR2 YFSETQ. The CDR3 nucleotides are TGCGCCAGCAGAATCCCTAGCGGGGGGGCCGATGAGCAGTTCTTC. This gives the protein CASRIPSGGADEQFF.

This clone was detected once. DNA of the CDR3: TGTGCCAGCAGCTTAGGCCTAGCGGGGGGGAGGCCCTACGAGCAGTACTTC. Amino acid sequence: CASSLGLAGGRPYEQYF. V gene TRBV11-2 combines with J gene TRBJ2-7; 12 positions match TRBD2. The CDR3 has 17 residues. The ends lost 1 base at V and 2 bases at J; junction bases unmatched: 6. The V gene's germline CDR1 is SGHAT and CDR2 FQNNGV.

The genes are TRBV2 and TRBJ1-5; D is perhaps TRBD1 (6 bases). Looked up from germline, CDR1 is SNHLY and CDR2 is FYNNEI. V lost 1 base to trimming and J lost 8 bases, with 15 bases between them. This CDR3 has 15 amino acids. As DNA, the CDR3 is TGTGCCAGCAGTGAAGAGGGGGATGCTAATGAGCCCCAGCATTTT. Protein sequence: CASSEEGDANEPQHF.

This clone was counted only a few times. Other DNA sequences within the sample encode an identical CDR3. The CDR3 DNA follows: TGTGCCAGCAGTGGCGGTGCTAGCAATCAGCCCCAGCATTTT. Amino acids: CASSGGASNQPQHF. The rearrangement links TRBV2 to TRBJ1-5; no definite D call. CDR1 is SNHLY, CDR2 FYNNEI, per germline. With 4 bases removed from V and 0 bases from J, the gap between germline ends came to 7 bases. The CDR3 runs to 14 residues.

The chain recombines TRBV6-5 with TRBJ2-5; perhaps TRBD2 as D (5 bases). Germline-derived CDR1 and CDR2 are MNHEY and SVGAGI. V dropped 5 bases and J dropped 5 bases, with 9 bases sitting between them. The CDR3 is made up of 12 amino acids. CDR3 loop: CASSEGQETQYF. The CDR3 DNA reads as TGTGCCAGCAGTGAGGGCCAGGAGACCCAGTACTTC.

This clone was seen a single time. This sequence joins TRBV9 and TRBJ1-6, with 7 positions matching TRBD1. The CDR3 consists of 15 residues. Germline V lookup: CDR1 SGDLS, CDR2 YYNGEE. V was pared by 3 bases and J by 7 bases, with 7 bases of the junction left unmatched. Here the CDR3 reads CASSAGGGGNSPLHF. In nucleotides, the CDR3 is TGTGCCAGCAGCGCTGGGGGAGGGGGCAATTCACCCCTCCACTTT.

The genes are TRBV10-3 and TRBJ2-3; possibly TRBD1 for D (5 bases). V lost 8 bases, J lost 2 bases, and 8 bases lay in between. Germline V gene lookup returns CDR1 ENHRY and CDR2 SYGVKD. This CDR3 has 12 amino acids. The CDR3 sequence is CAIGANTDTQYF. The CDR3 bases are TGTGCCATCGGGGCTAACACAGATACGCAGTATTTT.

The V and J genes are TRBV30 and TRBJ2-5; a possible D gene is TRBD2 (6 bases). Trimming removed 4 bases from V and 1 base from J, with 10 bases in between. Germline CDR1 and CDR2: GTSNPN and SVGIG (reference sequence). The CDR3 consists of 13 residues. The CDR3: CAWTGTFQETQYF. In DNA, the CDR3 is TGTGCCTGGACAGGGACTTTCCAAGAGACCCAGTACTTC.

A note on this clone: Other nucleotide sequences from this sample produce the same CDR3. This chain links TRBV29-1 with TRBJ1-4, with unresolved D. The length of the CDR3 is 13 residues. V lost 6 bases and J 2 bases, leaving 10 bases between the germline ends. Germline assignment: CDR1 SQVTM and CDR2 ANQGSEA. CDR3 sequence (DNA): TGCAGCGTCGGGTCCTCGACTAATGAAAAACTGTTTTTT. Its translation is CSVGSSTNEKLFF.

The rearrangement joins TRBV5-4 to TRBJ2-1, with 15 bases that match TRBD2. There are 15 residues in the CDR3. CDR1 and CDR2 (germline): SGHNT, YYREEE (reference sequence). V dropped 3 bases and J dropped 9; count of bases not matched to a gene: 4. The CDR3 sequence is CASSSPGLAGGEQFF. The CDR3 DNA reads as TGTGCCAGCAGCTCGCCGGGACTAGCGGGAGGTGAGCAGTTCTTC.

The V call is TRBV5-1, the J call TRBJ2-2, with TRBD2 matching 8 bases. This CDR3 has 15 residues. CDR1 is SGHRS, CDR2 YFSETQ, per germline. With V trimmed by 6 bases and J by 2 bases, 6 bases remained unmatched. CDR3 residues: CASTLTSGNTGELFF. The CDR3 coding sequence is TGCGCCAGCACCCTAACTAGCGGCAACACCGGGGAGCTGTTTTTT.